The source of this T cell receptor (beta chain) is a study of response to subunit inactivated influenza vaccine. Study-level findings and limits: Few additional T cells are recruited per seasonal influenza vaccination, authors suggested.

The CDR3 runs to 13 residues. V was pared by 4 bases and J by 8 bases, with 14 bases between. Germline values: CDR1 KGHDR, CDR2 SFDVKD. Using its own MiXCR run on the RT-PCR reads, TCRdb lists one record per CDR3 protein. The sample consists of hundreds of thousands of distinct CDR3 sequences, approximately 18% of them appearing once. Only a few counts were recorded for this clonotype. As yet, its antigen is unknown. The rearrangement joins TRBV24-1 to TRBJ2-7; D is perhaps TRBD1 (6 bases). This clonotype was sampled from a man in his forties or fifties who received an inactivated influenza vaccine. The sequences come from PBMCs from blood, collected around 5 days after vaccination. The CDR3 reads CATSDPSGTKQYF. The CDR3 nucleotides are TGTGCCACCAGTGACCCGTCTGGGACAAAGCAGTACTTC.